Sequencing of this T cell receptor beta chain was carried out in a study of OX40 agonist ivuxolimab in advanced cancers. The wider study: Patients treated during dose escalation were battling hepatocellular carcinoma, melanoma, renal cell or head and neck cancer. Partial responses were recorded for three patients, including one with hepatocellular carcinoma and two with cutaneous melanoma. Study conclusions and caveats: It was also the case that some nonresponders had low normalized T-cell clonal expansion. Expanded clones belonging to CD8+ T cells outnumbered, on average, those of CD4+.

CDR1 MDHEN and CDR2 SYDVKM come from the germline V gene. This CDR3 has 14 amino acids. V lost 6 bases to trimming and J lost 5 bases, with 16 bases between them. TCRdb's table, derived via immunoSEQ multiplex PCR, lists solely in-frame clones and lacks some. The table has almost 70,000 clones, roughly nine tenths seen once. Worth noting for this clone: Its target is not known.

The source is an adult with an advanced solid tumor such as melanoma, head and neck, liver or kidney cancer. Here the sequenced sample was CD4+ or CD8+ T cells sorted from blood, taken in a trial of the OX40 agonist ivuxolimab. This rearrangement joins TRBV28 to TRBJ2-5, with TRBD2 as a possible D gene (5 bases). Here the CDR3 DNA reads TGTGCCAGCAGCCCCAGAGGCGGGTTGGAGACCCAGTACTTC. Protein: CASSPRGGLETQYF.